These 5 T cell receptor beta chains came from one sample sequenced in a study of T cells after posttransplantation cyclophosphamide. Generated by immunoSEQ multiplex PCR, the TCRdb table keeps only in-frame clones and is missing some. Altogether 10,000 to 15,000 clones are present, about 85% being singletons, with the ten largest covering around 0.87%. The sequenced sample consisted of memory CD4+ T cells sorted from PBMCs. All receptors come from a man over 45 in good health, CMV-negative, and a related stem cell transplant donor.

V is TRBV5-1 and J is TRBJ2-2; 8 bases are a match to TRBD1. The CDR3 length is 16 residues. V was pared by 2 bases and J by 4 bases, with 7 bases of the junction left unmatched. CDR1 and CDR2 from the germline V gene are SGHRS and YFSETQ. CDR3 sequence reads: CASSLSRGLGTGELFF. In nucleotides, the CDR3 is TGCGCCAGCAGCTTATCCAGGGGGCTCGGCACCGGGGAGCTGTTTTTT.

The chain couples TRBV5-5 to TRBJ2-1; D unclear. The CDR3 totals 16 residues. V was shortened by 0 bases and J by 3 bases, with 13 bases between the two germline ends. Per the germline V gene, CDR1 is SGHKS and CDR2 is YYEKEE (reference sequence). The CDR3 spells CASSLAGRPDYNEQFF. DNA of the CDR3: TGTGCCAGCAGCTTGGCAGGCCGCCCCGACTACAATGAGCAGTTCTTC.

This rearrangement joins TRBV5-4 to TRBJ2-1, with D possibly being TRBD2 (7 bases). CDR1 SGHNT and CDR2 YYREEE come from the germline V gene (reference sequence). The V gene lost 4 bases and the J gene lost 0 bases, with 20 bases spanning the gap. There are 18 residues in the CDR3. CDR3 nucleotide sequence: TGTGCCAGCAGCAAAAATGTAGGGGGGGGGCCCTCCTACAATGAGCAGTTCTTC. It yields the protein CASSKNVGGGPSYNEQFF.

The chain combines TRBV2 with TRBJ1-2; 11 bases agree with TRBD1. The ends lost 4 bases at V and 6 bases at J; junction bases unmatched: 7. The length of the CDR3 is 15 residues. CDR1 and CDR2 (germline): SNHLY, FYNNEI. The CDR3 sequence: CASSGGTGGRDGYTF. The CDR3 nucleotides are TGTGCCAGCAGTGGAGGGACAGGGGGGAGGGATGGCTACACCTTC.

V and J are TRBV19 and TRBJ2-3, with 9 bases matching TRBD2. Germline trimming cut 9 bases from V and 1 base from J; bases unmatched to any gene: 5. The CDR3 length is 14 residues. Germline V gives CDR1 LNHDA, CDR2 SQIVND (reference sequence). The CDR3, as DNA: TGTGCCAGCAGCTCTAGCGGGGGCACAGATACGCAGTATTTT. It codes for CASSSSGGTDTQYF.